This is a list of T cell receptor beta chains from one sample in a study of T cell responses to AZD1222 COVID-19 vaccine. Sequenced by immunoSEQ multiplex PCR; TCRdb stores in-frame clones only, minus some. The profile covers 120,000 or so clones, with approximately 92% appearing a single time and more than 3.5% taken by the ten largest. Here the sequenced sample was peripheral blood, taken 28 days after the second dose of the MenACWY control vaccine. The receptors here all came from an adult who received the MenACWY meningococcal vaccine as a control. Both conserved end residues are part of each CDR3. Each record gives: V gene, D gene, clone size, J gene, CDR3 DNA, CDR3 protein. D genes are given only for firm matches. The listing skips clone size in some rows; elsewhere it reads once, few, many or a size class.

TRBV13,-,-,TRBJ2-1,TGTGCCAGCAGCCCTAGAGTCCGGGACACCCACTCCTACAATGAGCAGTTCTTC,CASSPRVRDTHSYNEQFF
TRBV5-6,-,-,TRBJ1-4,TGTGCCAGCAGCTTAAGTTATGGGGGCGACGAAAAACTGTTTTTT,CASSLSYGGDEKLFF
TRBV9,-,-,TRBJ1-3,TGTGCCAGCAGCGTAGAGGGGTTCTCTGGAAACACCATATATTTT,CASSVEGFSGNTIYF
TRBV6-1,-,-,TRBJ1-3,TGTGCCAGCAGTGAAGCGCCGGGATCTGGAAACACCATATATTTT,CASSEAPGSGNTIYF
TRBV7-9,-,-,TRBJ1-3,TGTGCCAGCAGCGGGGACGGTTCCTCTGGAAACACCATATATTTT,CASSGDGSSGNTIYF
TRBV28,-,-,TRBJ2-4,TGTGCCAGCAGTTGGTCCAAAAACATTCAGTACTTC,CASSWSKNIQYF
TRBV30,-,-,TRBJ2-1,TGTGCCTGGAGGGGTCAGGAGTATGAGCAGTTCTTC,CAWRGQEYEQFF
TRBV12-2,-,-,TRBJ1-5,TGTGCAAGTCTACGGGACGAACGGCCTCCCCGCAATCAGCCCCAGCATTTT,CASLRDERPPRNQPQHF
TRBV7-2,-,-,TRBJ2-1,TGTGCCAGCAGCTTGAGCCCTCCCCGGACGTATTACAATGAGCAGTTCTTC,CASSLSPPRTYYNEQFF
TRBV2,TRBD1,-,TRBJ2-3,TGTGCCAGCAGGACCGGGACAGGGGCAGATACGCAGTATTTT,CASRTGTGADTQYF
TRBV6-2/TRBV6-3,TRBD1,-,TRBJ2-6,TGTGCCAGCAGTTACTTTCCGACAGGGTACTCTGGGGCCAACGTCCTGACTTTC,CASSYFPTGYSGANVLTF
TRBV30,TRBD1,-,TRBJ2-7,TGTGCCTCTAGGGGGACAGGGGATTCCGAGCAGTACTTC,CASRGTGDSEQYF
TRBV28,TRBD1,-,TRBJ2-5,TGTGCCAGCAGTACACGACAGGGCCAAGAGACCCAGTACTTC,CASSTRQGQETQYF
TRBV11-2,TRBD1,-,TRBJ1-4,TGTGCCAGCAGCTCTGACAGGGGGTTGTACGAAAAACTGTTTTTT,CASSSDRGLYEKLFF
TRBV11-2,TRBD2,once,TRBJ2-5,TGTGCCAGCAGGGATCCGGGACTAGCCGAGACCCAGTACTTC,CASRDPGLAETQYF
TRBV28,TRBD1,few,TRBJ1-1,TGTGCCAGCAGCGCGGGACAGCGGGGTGAAGCTTTCTTT,CASSAGQRGEAFF
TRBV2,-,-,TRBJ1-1,TGTGCCAGCATAATCGGGACAAAGTACGGGGACACTGAAGCTTTCTTT,CASIIGTKYGDTEAFF
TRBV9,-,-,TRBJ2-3,TGTGCCAGCAGCCCCTTGAGGTATAGCACAGATACGCAGTATTTT,CASSPLRYSTDTQYF
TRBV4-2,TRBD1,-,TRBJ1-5,TGTGCCAGCAGCTTAACAGGGGACAATCAGCCCCAGCATTTT,CASSLTGDNQPQHF
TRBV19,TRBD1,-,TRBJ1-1,TGTGCCAGTAGTATAGGTGCAGGGGGTGTCGGTGAAGCTTTCTTT,CASSIGAGGVGEAFF
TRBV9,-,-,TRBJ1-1,TGTGCCAGCAGCGTAGGGGGTACGACTGAAGCTTTCTTT,CASSVGGTTEAFF
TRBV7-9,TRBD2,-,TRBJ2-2,TGTGCCAGCAGTTCGTCGAGCGGGGGGGCCTTGAACACCGGGGAGCTGTTTTTT,CASSSSSGGALNTGELFF
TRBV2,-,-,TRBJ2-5,TGTGCCAGCAGTGCCGTCAGTCGGGAAGAGACCCAGTACTTC,CASSAVSREETQYF
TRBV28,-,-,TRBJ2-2,TGTGCCAGCAGTTTATCAGGGGCCACCGGGGAGCTGTTTTTT,CASSLSGATGELFF
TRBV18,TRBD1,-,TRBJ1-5,TGTGCCAGCTCATCGGGACAGGGCGGTGGTCAGCCCCAGCATTTT,CASSSGQGGGQPQHF
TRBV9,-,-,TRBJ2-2,TGTGCCAGCAGCGGCCGTAGACACAGGGCTGACACCGGGGAGCTGTTTTTT,CASSGRRHRADTGELFF
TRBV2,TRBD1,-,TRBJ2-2,TGTGCCAGCAGGGGGACAGGCTCGAACACCGGGGAGCTGTTTTTT,CASRGTGSNTGELFF
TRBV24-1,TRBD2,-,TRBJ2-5,TGTGCCACCGCGAAGGCGGGAGGGCCCGAAGAGACCCAGTACTTC,CATAKAGGPEETQYF
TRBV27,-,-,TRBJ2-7,TGTGCCAGCAGTTTATATTGGTCGGAAAGCTCCTACGAGCAGTACTTC,CASSLYWSESSYEQYF
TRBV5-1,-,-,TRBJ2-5,TGCGCCAGCAGCTTCAGGGCCGCCGAGACCCAGTACTTC,CASSFRAAETQYF
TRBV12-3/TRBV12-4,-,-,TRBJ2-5,TGTGCCAGCAGCTCTCTAGAGACAGAGACCCAGTACTTC,CASSSLETETQYF
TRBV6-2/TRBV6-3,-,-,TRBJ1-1,TGTGCCAGCAGTTACCAATACATGAACACTGAAGCTTTCTTT,CASSYQYMNTEAFF
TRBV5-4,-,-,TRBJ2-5,TGTGCCGGTAATGGGGTGGGAGAGACCCAGTACTTC,CAGNGVGETQYF
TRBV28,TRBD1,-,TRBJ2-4,TGTGCCAGCAGAGGGACAGGCAAAAACATTCAGTACTTC,CASRGTGKNIQYF
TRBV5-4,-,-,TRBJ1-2,TGTGCCAGCAGCTTTGACAGGAGAAACTATGGCTACACCTTC,CASSFDRRNYGYTF